The entry below describes one T cell receptor (beta chain). V lost 0 bases to trimming and J lost 5 bases; unmatched junction nucleotides: 6. From germline, CDR1 is SGHRS and CDR2 YFSETQ. The CDR3 has 15 amino acids. The record originates from a study of blood T cell repertoires in COVID-19. Study processing details: By means of reference gene primer amplification, nucleated cell counts were estimated. TCRdb keeps only in-frame clones here, not all; method: immunoSEQ multiplex PCR. Clonal size and the V and J genes are those of that table, whereas D and trimming came from the DNA. The sample has some 300,000 clones, around 88% seen once. Enrollment of patients from Seattle took place during active infection, with longitudinal follow-up.

This chain connects TRBV5-1 to TRBJ2-5; the match to TRBD1 covers 8 bases. The clonotype comes from a woman aged 70-85 years with COVID-19, enrolled during active disease. Sample: peripheral blood. CDR3 sequence: CASSLGTGPGETQYF. DNA for the CDR3: TGCGCCAGCAGCTTGGGGACAGGGCCCGGGGAGACCCAGTACTTC.